This TCR beta chain is from a study of monozygotic twins with inflammatory bowel disease. Per-sample cDNA came from eight separate reactions. TCRdb reprocessed the 5' RACE reads and keeps a single row for each CDR3 protein, giving no DNA. This sample's clone table lists approximately 390,000 distinct CDR3 sequences. Germline-derived CDR1 and CDR2 are LGHNA and YSLEER. This CDR3 has 16 amino acids. The sequence derives from a human donor with ulcerative colitis or Crohn's disease, or a healthy co-twin of an affected twin (not recorded which). Specimen: blood. This chain connects TRBV4-3 to TRBJ2-1; lacking DNA, the TRBD2 call made by TCRdb goes unchecked. This chain's CDR3 is CASSQEGTSGWNEQFF.